This paragraph reports one T cell receptor (beta chain). Its antigen is still unknown. This entry is derived from a study of T cell responses to AZD1222 COVID-19 vaccine. Assay: immunoSEQ multiplex PCR; the TCRdb copy retains only in-frame clones and omits some. In the table there are 44,000 or so clones, roughly 75% of which are singletons. Study conclusions and caveats: The repertoires were collected only after the peak T cell response. As reported, nearly half of all spike-specific TCRs target variant regions that are unmutated. Seropositive at baseline were only a handful of AZD1222 recipients. Spike-specific TCR breadth and depth both grew after two AZD1222 doses.

The origin of this receptor is an adult who received the MenACWY meningococcal vaccine as a control. Material: peripheral blood, obtained 28 days after the second dose of the MenACWY control vaccine.

CDR3 nucleotide sequence: TGTGCCAGCTCCGGACAGGGTGCTTCACCCCTCCACTTT. It yields the protein CASSGQGASPLHF. V gene TRBV18 combines with J gene TRBJ1-6; 8 bases are shared with TRBD1. CDR1 is KGHSH and CDR2 is LQKENI in the germline V gene. The trim removed 6 bases at V and 9 bases at J, leaving 4 bases unmatched. This CDR3 contains 13 residues.